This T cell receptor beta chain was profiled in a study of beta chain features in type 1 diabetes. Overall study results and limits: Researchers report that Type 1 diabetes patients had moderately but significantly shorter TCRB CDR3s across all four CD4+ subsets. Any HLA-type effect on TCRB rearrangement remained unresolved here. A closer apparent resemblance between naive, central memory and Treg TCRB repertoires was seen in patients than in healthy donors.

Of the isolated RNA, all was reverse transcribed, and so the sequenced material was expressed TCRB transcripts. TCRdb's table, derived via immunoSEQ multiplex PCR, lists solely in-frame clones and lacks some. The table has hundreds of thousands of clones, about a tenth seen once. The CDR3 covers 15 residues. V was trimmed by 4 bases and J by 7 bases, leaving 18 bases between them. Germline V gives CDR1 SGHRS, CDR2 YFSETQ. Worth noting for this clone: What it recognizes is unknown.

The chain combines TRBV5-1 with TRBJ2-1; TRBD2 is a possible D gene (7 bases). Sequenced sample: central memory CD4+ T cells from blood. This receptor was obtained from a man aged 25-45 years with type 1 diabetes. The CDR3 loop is CASSNLGGARNEQFF. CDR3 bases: TGCGCCAGCAGCAATTTAGGGGGGGCGCGAAATGAGCAGTTCTTC. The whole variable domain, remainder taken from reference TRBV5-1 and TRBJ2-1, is KAGVTQTPRYLIKTRGQQVTLSCSPISGHRSVSWYQQTPGQGLQFLFEYFSETQRNKGNFPGRFSGRQFSNSRSEMNVSTLELGDSALYLCASSNLGGARNEQFFGPGTRLTVL.